This record covers a single T cell receptor (beta chain). There are 16 residues in the CDR3. V shed 5 bases, J shed 4 bases, and the junction held 8 bases outside the gene matches. CDR1 and CDR2 (germline): SGHAT, FQNNGV. The healthy adult donors were HIV-negative and reported no recent acute infections or vaccinations. The protocol was immunoSEQ multiplex PCR, while the TCRdb copy is restricted to in-frame clones and leaves out a portion. The repertoire holds about 2.3 million clones, with approximately 90% as singletons. The data were obtained in a study of shared clonotypes between healthy human individuals.

The V gene is TRBV11-2, the J gene TRBJ2-3, with 11 bases identical to TRBD2. Sequenced: naive CD4+ T cells from PBMCs. This sample's subset: CD45RA+ positively selected. This sequence originates from a man between 18 and 35 years old in good health. Some clones in this sample may be carry-over from other donors' samples. The CDR3 reads CASSAVLAGGSDTQYF. The CDR3 region has the DNA TGTGCCAGCAGCGCGGTTCTAGCGGGAGGTTCAGATACGCAGTATTTT.